The 5 T cell receptor beta chains below all came from one sample that was sequenced in a study of T cells in Graves' hyperthyroidism and ophthalmopathy. Amplification of TCR beta CDR3 regions used RNA as the template. The primer set for the first-round RT-PCR of the TCR CDR3 was HTBI. TCRdb independently ran MiXCR on the multiplex PCR reads; one entry per CDR3 protein. The table lists about 600,000 distinct CDR3 sequences, roughly 15% of them singletons. Sequencing was carried out using blood. The receptor set was obtained from a woman in her forties or fifties with Graves' ophthalmopathy.

This clonotype was found a few times. This rearrangement joins TRBV9 to TRBJ2-7, with TRBD2 matching over 9 bases. The ends lost 0 bases at V and 2 bases at J; junction bases unmatched: 3. Germline V gives CDR1 SGDLS, CDR2 YYNGEE. CDR3 length: 15 amino acids. CDR3 sequence (DNA): TGTGCCAGCAGCGTAGGAAGCGGGAGGACCTACGAGCAGTACTTC. Translated, it gives CASSVGSGRTYEQYF. Together with reference TRBV9 and TRBJ2-7, the CDR3 gives the full variable domain: DSGVTQTPKHLITATGQRVTLRCSPRSGDLSVYWYQQSLDQGLQFLIQYYNGEERAKGNILERFSAQQFPDLHSELNLSSLELGDSALYFCASSVGSGRTYEQYFGPGTRLTVT.

About this clonotype: A much larger clone lies one base from this, so it may be a read error. The chain recombines TRBV28 with TRBJ2-7, with TRBD2 as a possible D gene (6 bases). The germline V gene has CDR1 MDHEN and CDR2 SYDVKM. The CDR3 consists of 15 residues. Trimming cost V 7 bases and J 6 bases, with 22 bases left between them. This chain's CDR3 is CASIRRGGDFGEQYF. The CDR3 nucleotides read TGTGCCAGCATTCGGCGGGGAGGTGACTTTGGCGAGCAGTACTTC.

This clonotype was observed a handful of times. The CDR3, as DNA: TGTGCCAGCAGCCAAGTCGGTTTCTACACTGAAGCTTTCTTT. Translated, it gives CASSQVGFYTEAFF. V gene TRBV14 combines with J gene TRBJ1-1; D uncertain. The V gene lost 1 base and the J gene lost 3 bases, with 9 bases spanning the gap. CDR3 length: 14 residues. Looked up from germline, CDR1 is SGHDN and CDR2 is FVKESK.

Points on this clonotype: A much larger clone lies a single base off, so this may be a read error. This chain connects TRBV6-4 to TRBJ2-3, with D possibly being TRBD1 (5 bases). The germline V gene encodes CDR1 MRHNA and CDR2 SNTAGT. The CDR3 sequence is 13 residues long. CDR3 loop: CASSEFGTGTQYF. The CDR3 nucleotides are TGTGCCAGCAGTGAATTTGGCACAGGTACGCAGTATTTT.

This clonotype was counted only a few times. V is TRBV7-9 and J is TRBJ2-7; D possibly corresponds to TRBD1 (6 bases). This CDR3 region has 15 residues. V lost 4 bases to trimming and J lost 0 bases, with 13 bases between them. CDR1 SEHNR and CDR2 FQNEAQ come from the germline V gene (reference sequence). CDR3 loop: CASSYIGQNSYEQYF. The CDR3 DNA sequence: TGTGCCAGCAGCTATATAGGACAGAACTCCTACGAGCAGTACTTC.